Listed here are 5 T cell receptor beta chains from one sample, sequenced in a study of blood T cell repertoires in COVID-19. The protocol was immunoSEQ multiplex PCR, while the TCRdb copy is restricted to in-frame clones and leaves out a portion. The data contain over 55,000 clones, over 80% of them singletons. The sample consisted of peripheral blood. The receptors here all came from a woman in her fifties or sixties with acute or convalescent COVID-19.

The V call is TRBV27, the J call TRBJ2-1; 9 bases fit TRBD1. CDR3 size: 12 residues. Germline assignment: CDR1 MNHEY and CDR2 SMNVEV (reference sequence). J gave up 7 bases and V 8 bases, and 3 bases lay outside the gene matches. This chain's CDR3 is CASYDRGNEQFF. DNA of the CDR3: TGTGCCAGCTACGACAGGGGGAATGAGCAGTTCTTC.

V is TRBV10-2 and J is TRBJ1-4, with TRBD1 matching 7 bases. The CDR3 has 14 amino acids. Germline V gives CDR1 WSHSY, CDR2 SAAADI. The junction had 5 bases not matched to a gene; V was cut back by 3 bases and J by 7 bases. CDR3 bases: TGCGCCAGCAGTGAAAACAGGGGTGCTGAAAAACTGTTTTTT. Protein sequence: CASSENRGAEKLFF.

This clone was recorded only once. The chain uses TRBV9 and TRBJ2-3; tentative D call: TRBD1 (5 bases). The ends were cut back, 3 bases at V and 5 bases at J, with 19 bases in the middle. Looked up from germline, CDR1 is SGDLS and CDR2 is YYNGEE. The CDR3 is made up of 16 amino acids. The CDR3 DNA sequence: TGTGCCAGCAGCGCCAGGGTACAGGTCCAAGGAGATACGCAGTATTTT. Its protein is CASSARVQVQGDTQYF.

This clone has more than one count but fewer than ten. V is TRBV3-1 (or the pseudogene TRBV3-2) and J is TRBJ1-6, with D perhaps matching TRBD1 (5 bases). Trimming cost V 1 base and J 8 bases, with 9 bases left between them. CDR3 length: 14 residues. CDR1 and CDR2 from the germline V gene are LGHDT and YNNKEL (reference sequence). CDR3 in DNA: TGTGCCAGCAGCCAAGGTACAGGAGATTCACCCCTCCACTTT. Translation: CASSQGTGDSPLHF.

CDR3 nucleotide sequence: TGTGCCAGTAGTATCTTTCGGGGGGATGGTCAGCCCCAGCATTTT. Its translation: CASSIFRGDGQPQHF. This chain joins TRBV19 and TRBJ1-5; TRBD1 might be the D (5 bases). The V end was cut by 3 bases, the J end by 6 bases, with 15 bases between. The length of the CDR3 is 15 residues. Germline V lookup: CDR1 LNHDA, CDR2 SQIVND (reference sequence).